What follows is one T cell receptor (beta chain) and its context. As yet, its antigen is unknown. MiXCR, run by TCRdb on the RT-PCR reads, gives a single entry per CDR3 protein. The data hold hundreds of thousands of distinct CDR3 sequences, with about a fifth observed a single time. The CDR3 sequence is 14 residues long. V gave up 7 bases and J gave up 4 bases; unmatched junction bases: 6. Per the germline V gene, CDR1 is SQVTM and CDR2 is ANQGSEA. The data derive from a study of response to subunit inactivated influenza vaccine. Findings and caveats of the study: Seasonal influenza vaccination, on each occasion, was suggested by the authors to recruit few new T cells.

The chain combines TRBV29-1 with TRBJ1-3; TRBD1 aligns across 11 bases. The clonotype comes from a man aged 45 to 70 who received an inactivated influenza vaccine. Sample: PBMCs from blood, taken 21 months after vaccination. The chain's CDR3 is CSGVDRGPGNTIYF. The CDR3 DNA follows: TGCAGCGGTGTGGACAGGGGGCCGGGAAACACCATATATTTT.